The clone carrying this T cell receptor beta chain has more than one count but fewer than ten. The antigen is unknown. TCRdb called the reads again in MiXCR, with one record for every CDR3 protein. Of about 20,000 distinct CDR3 sequences listed, 42% are singletons. This CDR3 spans 13 amino acids. After removal of 3 bases from V and 5 bases from J, the junction contained 3 bases not matched to a gene. The entry originates in a study of T cell repertoires in cytomegalovirus infection. General study findings and limits: Totalled public TCR beta family frequency picked out people who carried CMV plus the relevant HLA. Dominating the ex vivo response were HLA-C-restricted CMV-specific TCR beta clonotypes.

The TCR originated in a human donor in good health (CMV status not recorded). Some clones in this sample may be carry-over from other donors' samples. The chain uses TRBV12-3 or TRBV12-4 and TRBJ2-5; 7 nucleotides line up with TRBD2. The material was CD8+ T cells from cultured PBMCs, obtained from culture after CMV antigen stimulation. Written as DNA, the CDR3 is TGTGCCAGCAGTTTTATGCGGGAGGAGACCCAGTACTTC. Encoded protein: CASSFMREETQYF.